This T cell receptor beta chain comes out of a study of OX40 agonist ivuxolimab in advanced cancers. Study-level findings and limits: Clonal expansion from baseline to week 6 occurred in both CD4+ and CD8+ T cells.

Using immunoSEQ multiplex PCR, the repertoire was profiled, and TCRdb retains in-frame clones only, with some absent. The sample lists about 120,000 clones, approximately 89% occurring once. CDR1 is SGHTA and CDR2 is FQGNSA in the germline V gene. The ends were cut back, 0 bases at V and 3 bases at J, with 8 bases in the middle. The CDR3 consists of 14 residues. In regard to this clone: As yet, its antigen is unknown.

This TCR derives from an adult with an advanced solid tumor such as melanoma, head and neck, liver or kidney cancer. V usage is TRBV7-2 and J usage is TRBJ1-2; D remains ambiguous. The material sequenced was CD4+ or CD8+ T cells sorted from blood, taken in a trial of the OX40 agonist ivuxolimab. The CDR3 spells CASSLATKDYGYTF. The CDR3 DNA reads TGTGCCAGCAGCTTAGCTACCAAGGACTATGGCTACACCTTC. The complete variable domain, with remaining parts taken from reference TRBV7-2 and TRBJ1-2, reads GAGVSQSPSNKVTEKGKDVELRCDPISGHTALYWYRQSLGQGLEFLIYFQGNSAPDKSGLPSDRFSAERTGGSVSTLTIQRTQQEDSAVYLCASSLATKDYGYTFGSGTRLTVV.